One and the same sample provided the 5 T cell receptor beta chains below, sequenced in a study of T cells in Graves' hyperthyroidism and ophthalmopathy. Amplification of TCR beta CDR3 regions was performed using RNA transcripts as template. The primer set for the first-round RT-PCR of the TCR CDR3 was HTBI. Via MiXCR, TCRdb re-called the multiplex PCR reads, giving one row per CDR3 protein. The sample shows 600,000 or so distinct CDR3 sequences, more than 13% of them seen only once. What was sequenced was blood. The source is a woman in her late teens or twenties with Graves' ophthalmopathy.

A few counts support this clonotype. This sequence joins TRBV19 and TRBJ2-5; D not certain. Per the germline V gene, CDR1 is LNHDA and CDR2 is SQIVND (reference sequence). Trimming removed 1 base at V and 2 bases at J, with 11 bases between. The CDR3 has 15 amino acids. The CDR3 sequence: CASSIVAGVQETQYF. CDR3 nucleotides: TGTGCCAGTAGTATAGTGGCAGGAGTTCAAGAGACCCAGTACTTC.

Ten or more counts support this clonotype. The V gene is TRBV30, the J gene TRBJ1-1, with a weak D call TRBD1 (5 bases). This CDR3 contains 14 residues. Trimming removed 0 bases at V and 5 bases at J, with 13 bases between. The germline V gene encodes CDR1 GTSNPN and CDR2 SVGIG (reference sequence). The CDR3 sequence is CAWSVFWGRTEAFF. The CDR3 DNA sequence: TGTGCCTGGAGTGTATTTTGGGGACGAACTGAAGCTTTCTTT. The whole variable domain, remainder taken from reference TRBV30 and TRBJ1-1, is SQTIHQWPATLVQPVGSPLSLECTVEGTSNPNLYWYRQAAGRGLQLLFYSVGIGQISSEVPQNLSASRPQDRQFILSSKKLLLSDSGFYLCAWSVFWGRTEAFFGQGTRLTVV.

This clonotype came up many times. The rearrangement uses TRBV30 and TRBJ1-1, with a weak D call TRBD1 (5 bases). The germline V gene has CDR1 GTSNPN and CDR2 SVGIG (reference sequence). V was pared by 4 bases and J by 5 bases, with 11 bases between. CDR3 length: 12 residues. CDR3 in DNA: TGTGCCTGGACCGTGAGGGGAACTGAAGCTTTCTTT. It codes for CAWTVRGTEAFF.

The chain employs TRBV7-9 and TRBJ2-3, with 8 bases that match TRBD1. Per the germline V gene, CDR1 is SEHNR and CDR2 is FQNEAQ (reference sequence). This CDR3 has 17 amino acids. V dropped 2 bases and J dropped 5; count of bases not matched to a gene: 12. The CDR3 reads CASSLTTAGGAGDTQYF. In nucleotides, the CDR3 is TGTGCCAGCAGCTTAACCACCGCAGGGGGCGCAGGAGATACGCAGTATTTT.

This clonotype was seen a few times. The chain couples TRBV9 to TRBJ2-3, with TRBD1 matching over 10 bases. Germline trimming cut 3 bases from V and 8 bases from J; bases unmatched to any gene: 12. The germline CDR1 and CDR2 sequences are SGDLS and YYNGEE. This CDR3 region has 16 residues. CDR3: CASSATGTGVSSTQYF. As DNA, the CDR3 is TGTGCCAGCAGCGCGACCGGGACAGGGGTATCGAGTACGCAGTATTTT. Full variable domain (outside the CDR3, taken from reference TRBV9 and TRBJ2-3): DSGVTQTPKHLITATGQRVTLRCSPRSGDLSVYWYQQSLDQGLQFLIQYYNGEERAKGNILERFSAQQFPDLHSELNLSSLELGDSALYFCASSATGTGVSSTQYFGPGTRLTVL.